This TCR beta chain was recorded in a study of blood T cells in healthy people across ages. Study-level findings and limits: The long-lived group displayed more naive CD4+ cells, plus higher diversity, than the aged donors did. Naive T cell percentage and TCR beta diversity correlated strongly.

Details on this clonotype: The antigen is undetermined.

The donors, healthy Caucasians from Russia, were aged roughly 6 to 90. It was with a sample-barcoded 5' primer and a J-beta primer mix that a second PCR of about 7 to 12 cycles was run. TCRdb itself ran the 5' RACE reads through MiXCR, one entry per CDR3 protein. The table lists about a million distinct CDR3 sequences, 35% to 40% of them singletons. CDR3 size: 18 residues. The germline CDR1 and CDR2 sequences are ENHRY and SYGVKD. Trimming removed 2 bases from V and 8 bases from J; junction bases left unmatched: 18. The rearrangement joins TRBV10-3 to TRBJ1-2; 9 nucleotides line up with TRBD1. The source of this sequence is a young man in good health. The sample was blood. The CDR3 region has the DNA TGTGCCATCAGTGAGCCTAAGGCCGGGACAGGGCAAGAGGAAGGCTACACCTTC. Its translation: CAISEPKAGTGQEEGYTF.